What follows describes a single T cell receptor (beta chain). The target antigen is unknown. This entry comes from a study of brain T cells in children with intractable seizures. General study points: Viral specificity was inferred only from CDR3 similarity; HCMV serostatus was unknown. Absence of clones before surgery may stem from lower sequencing depth.

The time point was: blood from clinic visit 5 months post-surgery; TSC patient then seizure free. Sequencing was limited to surgery cases with top T cell transcript signatures in brain tissue. Method: immunoSEQ multiplex PCR; TCRdb's copy keeps in-frame clones and lacks some. Of about 350,000 clones in the sample, 93% are singletons; the top ten hold under 7%. This CDR3 contains 17 residues. Germline V gives CDR1 MNHNY, CDR2 SVGAGI (reference sequence). V shed 5 bases, J shed 8 bases, and the junction held 20 bases outside the gene matches. This chain links TRBV6-6 with TRBJ1-1; 7 bases map to TRBD1. The sequence derives from a boy younger than two with tuberous sclerosis and intractable seizures. The sample here was peripheral blood, taken around 5 months after surgery. This CDR3 is CASSRHGQVYVIVEAFF. The CDR3 coding sequence is TGTGCCAGCAGTCGACACGGACAGGTCTACGTGATCGTCGAAGCTTTCTTT.